The clone carrying this T cell receptor (beta chain) was counted a few times. Its antigen is as yet unknown. The data derive from a study of blood T cells in healthy people across ages. Study-wide findings and caveats: It was held that diversity estimates obtained from one million T cells represented underestimates. Naive CD4+ cell counts and diversity both ran higher in long-lived than in aged donors.

This CDR3 contains 14 residues. V lost 2 bases to trimming and J lost 3 bases; unmatched junction nucleotides: 3. Germline lookup yields CDR1 MNHNY and CDR2 SVGAGI (reference sequence). Investigators took about 9.2 milliliters of peripheral blood from every donor. Primers used in a second PCR of about 7 to 11 cycles were a sample-barcoded 5' primer and a J-beta primer mix. Template switching added a 12-random-nucleotide identifier to every cDNA molecule. A single record per CDR3 protein comes from TCRdb applying MiXCR to the 5' RACE reads. The profile covers some 860,000 distinct CDR3 sequences, with around 50% appearing a single time and about 26% taken by the ten largest.

Input material: blood. The gene calls are TRBV6-6 and TRBJ2-5; 7 bases line up with TRBD1. This clonotype was sampled from a man aged 40-55 years in good health. The CDR3 protein is CASSYLDREETQYF. Written as DNA, the CDR3 is TGTGCCAGCAGTTACCTCGACAGGGAAGAGACCCAGTACTTC.